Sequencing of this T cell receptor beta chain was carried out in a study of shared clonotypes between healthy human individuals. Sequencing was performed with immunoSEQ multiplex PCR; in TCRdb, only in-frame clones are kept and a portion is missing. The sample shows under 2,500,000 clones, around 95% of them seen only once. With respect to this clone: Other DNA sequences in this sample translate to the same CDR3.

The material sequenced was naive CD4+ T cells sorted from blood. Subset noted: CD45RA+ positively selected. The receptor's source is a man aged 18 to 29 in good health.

For the CDR3, the DNA is TGTGCCAGCAGCTTGGACCGTAACTATGGCTACACCTTC. It codes for CASSLDRNYGYTF. This chain connects TRBV5-4 to TRBJ1-2; D not resolved. CDR3 length: 13 residues. V lost 0 bases, J lost 1 base, and 4 bases lay in between. From germline, CDR1 is SGHNT and CDR2 YYREEE (reference sequence).